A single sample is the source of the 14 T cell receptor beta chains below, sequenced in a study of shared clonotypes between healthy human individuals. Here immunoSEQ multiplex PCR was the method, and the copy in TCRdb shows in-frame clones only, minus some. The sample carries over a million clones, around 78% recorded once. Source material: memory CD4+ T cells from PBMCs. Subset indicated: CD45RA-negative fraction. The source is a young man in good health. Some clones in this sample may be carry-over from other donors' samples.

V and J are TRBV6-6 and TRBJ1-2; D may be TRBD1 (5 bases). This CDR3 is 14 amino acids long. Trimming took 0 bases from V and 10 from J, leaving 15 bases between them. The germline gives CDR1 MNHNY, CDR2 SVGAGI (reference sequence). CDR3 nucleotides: TGTGCCAGCAGTTACTCGGGGGGGGTAAAACTCTACACCTTC. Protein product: CASSYSGGVKLYTF.

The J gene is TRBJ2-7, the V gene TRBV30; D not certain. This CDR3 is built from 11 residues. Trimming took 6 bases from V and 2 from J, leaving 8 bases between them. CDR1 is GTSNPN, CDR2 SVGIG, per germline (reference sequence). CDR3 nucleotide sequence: TGTGCCTGTGGCCCTGCCTACGAGCAGTACTTC. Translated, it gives CACGPAYEQYF.

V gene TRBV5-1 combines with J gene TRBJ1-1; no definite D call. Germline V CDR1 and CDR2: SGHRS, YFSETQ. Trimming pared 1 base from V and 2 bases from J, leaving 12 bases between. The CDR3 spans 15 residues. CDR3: CASSLMSGFNTEAFF. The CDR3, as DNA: TGCGCCAGCAGCTTGATGAGCGGGTTCAACACTGAAGCTTTCTTT. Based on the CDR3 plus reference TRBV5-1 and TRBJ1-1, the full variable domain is KAGVTQTPRYLIKTRGQQVTLSCSPISGHRSVSWYQQTPGQGLQFLFEYFSETQRNKGNFPGRFSGRQFSNSRSEMNVSTLELGDSALYLCASSLMSGFNTEAFFGQGTRLTVV.

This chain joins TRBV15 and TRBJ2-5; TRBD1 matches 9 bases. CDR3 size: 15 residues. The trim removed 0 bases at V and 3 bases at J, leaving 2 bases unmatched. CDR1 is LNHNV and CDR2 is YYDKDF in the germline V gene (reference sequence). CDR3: CATSREGDREETQYF. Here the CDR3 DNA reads TGTGCCACCAGCAGAGAGGGGGACAGGGAAGAGACCCAGTACTTC. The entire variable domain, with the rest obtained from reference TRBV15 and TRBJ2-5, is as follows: DAMVIQNPRYQVTQFGKPVTLSCSQTLNHNVMYWYQQKSSQAPKLLFHYYDKDFNNEADTPDNFQSRRPNTSFCFLDIRSPGLGDTAMYLCATSREGDREETQYFGPGTRLLVL.

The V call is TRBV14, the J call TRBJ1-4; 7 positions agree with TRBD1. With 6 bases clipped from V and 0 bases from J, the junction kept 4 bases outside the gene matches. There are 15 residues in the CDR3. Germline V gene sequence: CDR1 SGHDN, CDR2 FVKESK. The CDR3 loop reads CASSRDSSTNEKLFF. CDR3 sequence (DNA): TGTGCCAGCAGTCGGGACAGCTCAACTAATGAAAAACTGTTTTTT.

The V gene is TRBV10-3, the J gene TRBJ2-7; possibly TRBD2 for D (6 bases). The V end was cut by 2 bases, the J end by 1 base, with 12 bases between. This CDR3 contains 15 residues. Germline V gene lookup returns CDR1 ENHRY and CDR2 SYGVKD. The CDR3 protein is CAISEPRGLSYEQYF. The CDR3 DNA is TGTGCCATCAGTGAGCCGCGGGGTCTATCCTACGAGCAGTACTTC.

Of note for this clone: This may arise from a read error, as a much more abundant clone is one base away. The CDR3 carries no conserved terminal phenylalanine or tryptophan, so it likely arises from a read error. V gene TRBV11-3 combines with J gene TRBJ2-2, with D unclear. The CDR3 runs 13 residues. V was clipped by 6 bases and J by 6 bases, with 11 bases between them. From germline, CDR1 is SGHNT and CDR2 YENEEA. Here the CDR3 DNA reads TGTGCCAGCAGTGGTAGCCGAGCCGGGGAGCTGTTTCTT. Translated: CASSGSRAGELFL.

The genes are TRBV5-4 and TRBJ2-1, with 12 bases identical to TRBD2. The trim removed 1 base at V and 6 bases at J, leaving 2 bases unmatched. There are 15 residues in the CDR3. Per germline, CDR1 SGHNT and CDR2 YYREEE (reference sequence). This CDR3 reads CASSLRTSGINEQFF. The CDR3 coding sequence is TGTGCCAGCAGCTTGAGGACTAGCGGGATCAATGAGCAGTTCTTC.

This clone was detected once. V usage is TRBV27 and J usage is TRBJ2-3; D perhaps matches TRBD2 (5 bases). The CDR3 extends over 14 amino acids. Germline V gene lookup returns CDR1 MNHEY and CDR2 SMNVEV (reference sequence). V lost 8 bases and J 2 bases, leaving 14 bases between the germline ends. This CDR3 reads CASHWGSDTDTQYF. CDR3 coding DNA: TGTGCCAGCCACTGGGGTAGCGACACAGATACGCAGTATTTT.

The CDR3 spells CSVGGGVDGYTF. The DNA of the CDR3 is TGCAGCGTTGGAGGGGGGGTTGATGGCTACACCTTC. The rearrangement links TRBV29-1 to TRBJ1-2; TRBD1 might be the D (6 bases). This CDR3 spans 12 amino acids. Germline V lookup: CDR1 SQVTM, CDR2 ANQGSEA. V was shortened by 4 bases and J by 6 bases, with 12 bases between the two germline ends. The whole variable domain, filled in from reference TRBV29-1 and TRBJ1-2, reads SAVISQKPSRDICQRGTSLTIQCQVDSQVTMMFWYRQQPGQSLTLIATANQGSEATYESGFVIDKFPISRPNLTFSTLTVSNMSPEDSSIYLCSVGGGVDGYTFGSGTRLTVV.

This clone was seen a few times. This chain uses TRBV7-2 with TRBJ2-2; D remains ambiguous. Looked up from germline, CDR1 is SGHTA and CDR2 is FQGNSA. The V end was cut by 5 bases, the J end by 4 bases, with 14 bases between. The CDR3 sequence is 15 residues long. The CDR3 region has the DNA TGTGCCAGCAGCCCCCACGTGGTGGGCACCGGGGAGCTGTTTTTT. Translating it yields CASSPHVVGTGELFF.

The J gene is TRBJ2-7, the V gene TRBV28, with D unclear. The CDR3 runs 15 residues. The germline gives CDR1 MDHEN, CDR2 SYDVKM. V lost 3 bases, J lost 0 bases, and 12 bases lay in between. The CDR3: CASSFPSFSSYEQYF. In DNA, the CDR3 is TGTGCCAGCAGTTTCCCGTCTTTCTCCTCCTACGAGCAGTACTTC. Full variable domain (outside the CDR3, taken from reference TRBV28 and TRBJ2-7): DVKVTQSSRYLVKRTGEKVFLECVQDMDHENMFWYRQDPGLGLRLIYFSYDVKMKEKGDIPEGYSVSREKKERFSLILESASTNQTSMYLCASSFPSFSSYEQYFGPGTRLTVT.

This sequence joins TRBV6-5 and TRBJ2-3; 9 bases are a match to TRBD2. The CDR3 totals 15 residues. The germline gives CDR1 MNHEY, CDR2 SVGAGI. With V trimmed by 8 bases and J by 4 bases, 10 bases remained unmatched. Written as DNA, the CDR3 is TGTGCCAGCGGGTCGGCGGGAGGGCTCTCAGATACGCAGTATTTT. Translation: CASGSAGGLSDTQYF.

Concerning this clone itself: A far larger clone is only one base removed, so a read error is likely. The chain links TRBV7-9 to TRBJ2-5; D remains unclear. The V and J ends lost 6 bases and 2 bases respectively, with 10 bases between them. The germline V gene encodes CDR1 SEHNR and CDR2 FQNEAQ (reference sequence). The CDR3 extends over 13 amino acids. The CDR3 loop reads CASRRRTQETQYF. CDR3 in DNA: TGTGCCAGCAGACGCCGGACGCAAGAGACCCAGTACTTC.